Below are 23 T cell receptor beta chains sequenced from a single sample in a study of blood T cell dynamics during melanoma immunotherapy. The table came from immunoSEQ multiplex PCR; TCRdb's copy has only in-frame clones and leaves some out. There are about 5,600 clones in the sample; around four fifths occur only once, and roughly 30% lies in the top ten. The time point: week 3, after first cycle of checkpoint inhibitor. This sample comprised blood, obtained from a patient treated with checkpoint blockade. These receptor sequences come from a human donor with melanoma. Some clones in this sample may be carry-over from other donors' samples.

The V gene is TRBV6-5, the J gene TRBJ1-5; possibly TRBD1 for D (5 bases). This CDR3 region has 14 residues. Trimming pared 4 bases from V and 6 bases from J, leaving 13 bases between. The V gene's germline CDR1 is MNHEY and CDR2 SVGAGI. The CDR3 DNA reads as TGTGCCAGCAGTTCGTCTCAGGGTCGTCAGCCCCAGCATTTT. Translating it yields CASSSSQGRQPQHF.

The chain has TRBV27 and TRBJ2-5; D gene unclear. Per germline, CDR1 MNHEY and CDR2 SMNVEV (reference sequence). Trimming left V 4 bases short and J 1 base short, with 10 bases between. This CDR3 has 14 residues. In DNA form, the CDR3 reads TGTGCCAGCAGTTATAACGGGCCCCAAGAGACCCAGTACTTC. It encodes CASSYNGPQETQYF.

The chain is built from TRBV6-1 and TRBJ1-1, with a weak D call TRBD1 (6 bases). V was shortened by 4 bases and J by 0 bases, with 9 bases between the two germline ends. Germline CDR1 and CDR2: MNHNS and SASEGT. This CDR3 has 14 amino acids. Here the CDR3 reads CASSVGQMNTEAFF. The DNA of the CDR3 is TGTGCCAGCAGTGTAGGACAGATGAACACTGAAGCTTTCTTT.

CDR3 DNA: TGCGCCAGCAGTGAGTCGGGGGACAGCACAGATACGCAGTATTTT. Translated: CASSESGDSTDTQYF. This chain links TRBV10-1 with TRBJ2-3; D is tentatively TRBD1 or TRBD2 (5 bases each). The V and J ends lost 0 bases and 0 bases respectively, with 7 bases between them. The CDR3 has 15 amino acids. Germline lookup yields CDR1 WNHNN and CDR2 SYGVQD (reference sequence).

The J gene is TRBJ2-7, the V gene TRBV4-3, with TRBD2 matching over 8 bases. Germline CDR1 reads LGHNA; CDR2 reads YSLEER. The ends lost 2 bases at V and 3 bases at J; junction bases unmatched: 9. This CDR3 has 16 amino acids. The CDR3 protein is CASSQISFGGDYEQYF. The CDR3 region has the DNA TGCGCCAGCAGCCAAATATCATTCGGGGGGGACTACGAGCAGTACTTC.

A few counts support this clone. V gene TRBV2 combines with J gene TRBJ1-4; 8 bases map to TRBD1. The CDR3 totals 13 residues. Germline CDR1 reads SNHLY; CDR2 reads FYNNEI. With V trimmed by 8 bases and J by 8 bases, 7 bases remained unmatched. In DNA, the CDR3 is TGTGCCAGCGGCCAGGGGGCTGGGGAAAAACTGTTTTTT. It is translated as CASGQGAGEKLFF.

The V call is TRBV7-2, the J call TRBJ1-2, with TRBD1 matching 9 bases. V trimming: 1 base; J trimming: 7 bases; junction bases outside the gene matches: 10. The V gene's germline CDR1 is SGHTA and CDR2 FQGNSA. This CDR3 spans 16 amino acids. CDR3 protein: CASSLVPTGGVSGYTF. CDR3 DNA sequence: TGTGCCAGCAGCTTAGTCCCTACAGGGGGCGTAAGTGGCTACACCTTC.

V gene TRBV6-4 combines with J gene TRBJ1-4; D may be TRBD1 (6 bases). With 0 bases removed from V and 7 bases from J, the gap between germline ends came to 21 bases. Germline V lookup: CDR1 MRHNA, CDR2 SNTAGT. The length of the CDR3 is 18 residues. CDR3 residues: CASSDSLFQGGKGEKLFF. The CDR3 coding sequence is TGTGCCAGCAGTGACTCGCTCTTTCAAGGGGGGAAAGGTGAAAAACTGTTTTTT.

The chain joins TRBV11-2 to TRBJ2-1; D unclear. Germline-derived CDR1 and CDR2 are SGHAT and FQNNGV. The CDR3 totals 13 residues. The V gene lost 4 bases and the J gene lost 0 bases, with 4 bases spanning the gap. The CDR3 coding sequence is TGTGCCAGCAGCTCTTCCTCCTACAATGAGCAGTTCTTC. Translated, it gives CASSSSSYNEQFF.

Only a few counts were recorded for this clone. The chain joins TRBV7-9 to TRBJ2-3, with TRBD1 matching over 11 bases. This CDR3 has 15 residues. The V segment lost 4 bases and the J segment 2 bases; nucleotides outside the gene matches: 2. Germline CDR1 SEHNR, CDR2 FQNEAQ (reference sequence). The CDR3 spells CASSSGQGVTDTQYF. Written as DNA, the CDR3 is TGTGCCAGCAGCTCGGGACAGGGGGTCACAGATACGCAGTATTTT.

The rearrangement joins TRBV4-1 to TRBJ1-2; 8 nucleotides line up with TRBD1. Germline values: CDR1 MGHRA, CDR2 YSYEKL. The J segment lost 2 bases and the V segment lost 4 bases, leaving 12 bases of the junction unmatched. This CDR3 has 17 amino acids. CDR3 in amino acids: CASSLGTGVIPNYGYTF. The DNA of the CDR3 is TGCGCCAGCAGCCTAGGGACAGGCGTAATCCCAAACTATGGCTACACCTTC.

The V call is TRBV4-2, the J call TRBJ1-2, with 9 bases fitting TRBD1. The CDR3 length is 17 residues. J gave up 4 bases and V 0 bases, and 9 bases lay outside the gene matches. Per germline, CDR1 LGHNA and CDR2 YNFKEQ. The CDR3 DNA follows: TGTGCCAGCAGCCAAGAGGTAGGACAGGGGAGTCTCTATGGCTACACCTTC. It translates to CASSQEVGQGSLYGYTF.

The V gene is TRBV10-3, the J gene TRBJ1-2, with D possibly matching TRBD1 (5 bases). The CDR3 contains 16 residues. The germline gives CDR1 ENHRY, CDR2 SYGVKD. Trimming stripped 0 bases from V and 1 base from J, with 12 bases between. In DNA form, the CDR3 reads TGTGCCATCAGTGAGTCCACAGGAAAATATAACTATGGCTACACCTTC. It specifies CAISESTGKYNYGYTF.

J is TRBJ1-2 and V is TRBV30; D unresolved. Trimming removed 1 base at V and 5 bases at J, with 8 bases between. From germline, CDR1 is GTSNPN and CDR2 SVGIG (reference sequence). The CDR3 runs 12 residues. The CDR3, as DNA: TGTGCCTGGAGTGATTCAGGATATGGCTACACCTTC. It encodes CAWSDSGYGYTF.

The V call is TRBV11-2, the J call TRBJ2-7, with D possibly TRBD1 on 5 matching bases. The V end lost 1 base, the J end lost 4 bases, and 14 bases lay between the germline ends. CDR3 length equals 15 residues. Germline lookup yields CDR1 SGHAT and CDR2 FQNNGV. This CDR3 is CASSLGPGQAYEQYF. CDR3 DNA sequence: TGTGCCAGCAGCTTAGGGCCCGGACAAGCGTACGAGCAGTACTTC.

The rearrangement links TRBV5-4 to TRBJ2-5, with 9 bases identical to TRBD1. The CDR3 totals 17 residues. Germline CDR1 and CDR2: SGHNT and YYREEE (reference sequence). V lost 4 bases and J lost 5; bases outside the gene matches: 15. The CDR3 nucleotides read TGTGCCAGCAGCCCTCCGCCGGGACAGGGAACGCGGGAGACCCAGTACTTC. This encodes CASSPPPGQGTRETQYF.

The chain's CDR3 is CASSPPPLGERGSYNEQFF. The CDR3 DNA is TGTGCCAGCAGTCCACCCCCGTTGGGGGAAAGAGGCTCCTACAATGAGCAGTTCTTC. This chain connects TRBV28 to TRBJ2-1; D could derive from TRBD1 or TRBD2 (5 bases each). CDR1 is MDHEN, CDR2 SYDVKM, per germline. V gave up 5 bases and J gave up 0 bases, with 23 bases separating them. The CDR3 loop spans 19 amino acids.

The rearrangement uses TRBV4-1 and TRBJ2-1; weak D call: TRBD1 (5 bases). The CDR3 is made up of 17 amino acids. From germline, CDR1 is MGHRA and CDR2 YSYEKL. V lost 1 base, J lost 13 bases, and 26 bases lay in between. This CDR3 reads CASSQAARMNDNQGQFF. The CDR3 nucleotides are TGCGCCAGCAGCCAAGCTGCACGGATGAATGACAATCAGGGTCAGTTCTTC.

This chain links TRBV5-1 with TRBJ2-5, with 9 positions matching TRBD1. J gave up 2 bases and V 5 bases, and 13 bases lay outside the gene matches. From germline, CDR1 is SGHRS and CDR2 YFSETQ. The CDR3 totals 17 residues. CDR3 amino acids: CASRPGQGKNLQETQYF. The CDR3 DNA is TGCGCCAGCAGGCCCGGACAGGGGAAGAACCTACAAGAGACCCAGTACTTC.

The J gene is TRBJ1-1, the V gene TRBV4-1, with a possible D match to TRBD1 (6 bases). Between the trimmed V and J ends, which lost 0 bases and 3 bases, there was a span of 11 bases. There are 15 residues in the CDR3. The V gene's germline CDR1 is MGHRA and CDR2 YSYEKL. CDR3 sequence (DNA): TGCGCCAGCAGCCAAGATGGGTCAGGGGACACTGAAGCTTTCTTT. Encoded protein: CASSQDGSGDTEAFF.

The rearrangement uses TRBV30 and TRBJ2-3; D ambiguous. Trimming took off 2 bases at V and 7 bases at J, with 4 bases between the two ends. CDR1 is GTSNPN and CDR2 is SVGIG in the germline V gene (reference sequence). CDR3 length: 10 amino acids. The DNA for the CDR3 is TGTGCCTGGAGTTCTAATACGCAGTATTTT. Translating it yields CAWSSNTQYF.

The chain links TRBV5-1 to TRBJ2-3; D is possibly TRBD2 (5 bases). The V end lost 0 bases, the J end lost 7 bases, and 12 bases lay between the germline ends. Germline-derived CDR1 and CDR2 are SGHRS and YFSETQ. This CDR3 comprises 14 residues. CDR3 in DNA: TGCGCCAGCAGCTTGGGGGCGGAGGTGAATACGCAGTATTTT. This codes for CASSLGAEVNTQYF.

This clone was detected once. The chain combines TRBV11-3 with TRBJ2-2, with D unclear. Per the germline V gene, CDR1 is SGHNT and CDR2 is YENEEA. This CDR3 contains 13 residues. Trimming stripped 8 bases from V and 3 bases from J, with 10 bases between. The CDR3 DNA reads TGTGCCAGCGAGCAGACCCACACCGGGGAGCTGTTTTTT. This translates into CASEQTHTGELFF. Full variable domain (rest looked up from reference TRBV11-3 and TRBJ2-2): EAGVVQSPRYKIIEKKQPVAFWCNPISGHNTLYWYLQNLGQGPELLIRYENEEAVDDSQLPKDRFSAERLKGVDSTLKIQPAELGDSAVYLCASEQTHTGELFFGEGSRLTVL.